These T cell receptor beta chains were read from a single sample in a study of blood T cell repertoires in COVID-19. The table came from immunoSEQ multiplex PCR; TCRdb's copy has only in-frame clones and leaves some out. The sample yields about 340,000 clones, about 92% seen once. The sequencing sample was made of PBMCs or T cells enriched from blood (not recorded which). Every receptor here comes from a woman aged 30 to 39 who had recovered from COVID-19. Both conserved end residues are part of each CDR3. D genes are given only for firm matches. Only part of the rows carry a size: once, few, many, or a class if the clone is expanded.

>-|TRBD1|TRBV7-9|TRBJ1-6
CASSIEGQGGSPLHF
TGTGCCAGCAGCATAGAGGGACAGGGAGGATCACCCCTCCACTTT
>-|TRBD1|TRBV28|TRBJ2-7
CASSPAGTGRNEQYF
TGTGCCAGCAGCCCAGCCGGGACAGGCAGAAACGAGCAGTACTTC
>-|-|TRBV9|TRBJ2-3
CASSVTRNTDTQYF
TGTGCCAGCAGCGTAACGAGAAACACAGATACGCAGTATTTT
>-|-|TRBV21-1|TRBJ2-7
CASRTVRGAYEQYF
TGTGCCAGCAGGACGGTCAGGGGGGCCTACGAGCAGTACTTC
>-|TRBD1|TRBV27|TRBJ2-7
CASSFYPGTADSYEQYF
TGTGCCAGCAGTTTTTATCCTGGGACAGCTGACTCCTACGAGCAGTACTTC
>-|-|TRBV28|TRBJ2-1
CASSLLSEQFF
TGTGCCAGCAGTTTGTTGAGTGAGCAGTTCTTC
>-|TRBD1|TRBV9|TRBJ1-4
CASSAGTGVNEKLFF
TGTGCCAGCAGCGCAGGGACAGGCGTTAATGAAAAACTGTTTTTT
>-|TRBD1|TRBV2|TRBJ1-5
CASSDDRVYQPQHF
TGTGCCAGCAGTGATGACAGGGTGTATCAGCCCCAGCATTTT
>-|-|TRBV19|TRBJ1-1
CASIRGEGMNTEAFF
TGTGCCAGTATTAGAGGGGAGGGCATGAACACTGAAGCTTTCTTT
>-|-|TRBV6-6|TRBJ2-6
CASSPFRSSGANVLTF
TGTGCCAGCAGCCCCTTCCGGTCCTCTGGGGCCAACGTCCTGACTTTC
>-|TRBD2|TRBV5-1|TRBJ2-7
CASSLPKSGGVSYEQYF
TGCGCCAGCAGCTTACCAAAAAGCGGGGGGGTTTCCTACGAGCAGTACTTC
>-|-|TRBV11-2|TRBJ2-2
CASTPTENTGELFF
TGTGCCAGCACGCCAACAGAAAACACCGGGGAGCTGTTTTTT
>-|TRBD2|TRBV7-2|TRBJ2-1
CASSSGGRLANEQFF
TGTGCCAGCAGCTCGGGGGGACGGCTCGCTAATGAGCAGTTCTTC
>-|-|TRBV27|TRBJ1-6
CASSPGSGNSPLHF
TGTGCCAGCAGTCCCGGGTCGGGTAATTCACCCCTCCACTTT
>-|TRBD2|TRBV9|TRBJ2-5
CASSGTSLQETQYF
TGTGCCAGCAGCGGGACTAGCCTCCAGGAGACCCAGTACTTC
>-|-|TRBV2|TRBJ1-6
CASREQGIGYNSPLHF
TGTGCCAGCAGAGAACAGGGAATAGGGTATAATTCACCCCTCCACTTT
>-|-|TRBV9|TRBJ2-2
CASSVVPGTTGELFF
TGTGCCAGCAGCGTAGTCCCAGGAACCACCGGGGAGCTGTTTTTT
>-|TRBD2|TRBV4-1|TRBJ2-1
CASREGLADNEQFF
TGCGCCAGCAGGGAGGGACTAGCGGACAATGAGCAGTTCTTC
>-|TRBD2|TRBV3-1/TRBV3-2|TRBJ2-1
CASSHEAGGTYNEQFF
TGTGCCAGCAGCCATGAAGCGGGGGGGACCTACAATGAGCAGTTCTTC
>-|TRBD1|TRBV28|TRBJ1-6
CASSSRQGRYNSPLHF
TGTGCCAGCAGTTCACGACAGGGCAGATATAATTCACCCCTCCACTTT
>-|-|TRBV2|TRBJ2-7
CASSSDSPGQYF
TGTGCCAGCAGTTCGGACAGCCCGGGGCAGTACTTC
>-|TRBD2|TRBV3-1/TRBV3-2|TRBJ2-7
CASSQRTSGSSEQYF
TGTGCCAGCAGCCAAAGGACTAGCGGGAGTTCCGAGCAGTACTTC
>-|TRBD1|TRBV2|TRBJ1-1
CASSAKKGARAFF
TGTGCCAGCAGTGCCAAGAAGGGGGCGCGGGCTTTCTTT
>-|-|TRBV15|TRBJ1-5
CATRSGTLDGDQPQHF
TGTGCCACCAGGAGCGGGACACTAGACGGTGATCAGCCCCAGCATTTT
>-|TRBD2|TRBV5-6|TRBJ2-7
CASSLLSVRASGAEQYF
TGTGCCAGCAGCTTGTTATCTGTTCGGGCTAGCGGGGCCGAGCAGTACTTC
>-|-|TRBV11-1|TRBJ2-7
CASRGGYEQYF
TGTGCCAGCAGAGGGGGCTACGAGCAGTACTTC
>once|-|TRBV25-1|TRBJ1-2
CASSEYPPDSTTNYGYTF
TGTGCCAGCAGTGAATACCCCCCGGACAGTACAACTAACTATGGCTACACCTTC
>-|-|TRBV15|TRBJ2-1
CATGVGGINEQFF
TGTGCCACCGGGGTTGGGGGGATCAATGAGCAGTTCTTC
>-|TRBD1|TRBV2|TRBJ1-3
CASREGTVSGNTIYF
TGTGCCAGCAGAGAAGGGACAGTCTCTGGAAACACCATATATTTT
>-|-|TRBV5-1|TRBJ2-5
CASSSSTGQETQYF
TGCGCCAGCAGCTCATCGACAGGTCAAGAGACCCAGTACTTC
>-|TRBD1|TRBV7-9|TRBJ1-4
CASSPGTGYEKLFF
TGTGCCAGCAGCCCCGGGACAGGGTATGAAAAACTGTTTTTT